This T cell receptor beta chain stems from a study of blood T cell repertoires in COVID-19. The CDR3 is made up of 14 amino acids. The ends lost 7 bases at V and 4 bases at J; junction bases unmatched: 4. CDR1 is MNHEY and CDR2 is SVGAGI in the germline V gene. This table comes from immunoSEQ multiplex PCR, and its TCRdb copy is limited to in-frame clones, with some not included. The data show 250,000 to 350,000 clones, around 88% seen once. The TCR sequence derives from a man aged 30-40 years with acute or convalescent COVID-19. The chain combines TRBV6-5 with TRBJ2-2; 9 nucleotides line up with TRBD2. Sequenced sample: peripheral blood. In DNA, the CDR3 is TGTGCCAGCAAAGCACTAGCGGGCACCGGGGAGCTGTTTTTT. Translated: CASKALAGTGELFF.